The clone carrying this TCR beta chain occurred many times. The antigen remains unidentified. The record originates from a study of neurological immune-mediated disorders. Regarding the study as a whole: While HTLV-1-associated myelopathy showed the greatest TCR clonal expansion, multiple sclerosis showed the least, falling below healthy controls.

TCRdb fed the 5' RACE reads into MiXCR, producing one record per CDR3 protein. Of about 120,000 distinct CDR3 sequences listed, approximately 3.2% are singletons. The sequence was collected from a woman between 25 and 40 years old with multiple sclerosis. The sample taken for sequencing was PBMCs.

CDR3: CSASALQGAREKLFF. CDR3 bases: TGCAGTGCTAGCGCACTTCAGGGGGCTCGGGAAAAACTGTTTTTT. This chain connects TRBV20-1 to TRBJ1-4, with 8 positions matching TRBD1. After removal of 3 bases from V and 8 bases from J, the junction contained 11 bases not matched to a gene. Germline CDR1 reads DFQATT; CDR2 reads SNEGSKA (reference sequence). The CDR3 has 15 amino acids.